One sample yielded the 16 T cell receptor beta chains listed below, sequenced in a study of identical twins. One entry per CDR3 protein, called by TCRdb with MiXCR from the 5' RACE reads. The data contain hundreds of thousands of distinct CDR3 sequences, roughly an eighth of them singletons. This same sample was also taken into another study, of yellow fever vaccine responses in identical twins.

Sequenced: PBMCs. These receptors all come from a woman aged 18 to 35 in good health.

In its sample, this clonotype was seen a few times. The chain couples TRBV6-1 to TRBJ1-2; 9 positions match TRBD1. Trimming at V came to 6 bases and at J to 8 bases, leaving 10 bases not matched to a gene. The germline V gene has CDR1 MNHNS and CDR2 SASEGT. The CDR3 has 14 residues. CDR3 bases: TGTGCCAGCAGCGGACAGGGGAATTTCGTAGGCTACACCTTC. Encoded protein: CASSGQGNFVGYTF.

This clonotype was observed a few times. This chain links TRBV19 with TRBJ2-1; 9 nucleotides align to TRBD2. Trimming at V came to 4 bases and at J to 7 bases, leaving 17 bases not matched to a gene. The CDR3 contains 18 residues. The germline gives CDR1 LNHDA, CDR2 SQIVND (reference sequence). This chain's CDR3 is CASSTMASGIPPANEQFF. The CDR3 bases are TGTGCCAGTAGTACGATGGCTAGCGGGATCCCCCCGGCGAATGAGCAGTTCTTC. Looking up the rest from reference TRBV19 and TRBJ2-1 gives the full variable domain: DGGITQSPKYLFRKEGQNVTLSCEQNLNHDAMYWYRQDPGQGLRLIYYSQIVNDFQKGDIAEGYSVSREKKESFPLTVTSAQKNPTAFYLCASSTMASGIPPANEQFFGPGTRLTVL.

This clonotype has a handful of counts. The gene calls are TRBV7-2 and TRBJ2-7, with 8 nucleotides matching TRBD1. CDR3 length equals 15 residues. The junction had 9 bases not matched to a gene; V was cut back by 5 bases and J by 3 bases. In germline, CDR1 is SGHTA, CDR2 FQGNSA. This CDR3 is CASSAAGTGVYEQYF. The CDR3 DNA reads as TGTGCCAGCAGCGCCGCCGGGACAGGTGTCTACGAGCAGTACTTC. Combining the CDR3 with reference TRBV7-2 and TRBJ2-7 gives the whole variable domain GAGVSQSPSNKVTEKGKDVELRCDPISGHTALYWYRQSLGQGLEFLIYFQGNSAPDKSGLPSDRFSAERTGGSVSTLTIQRTQQEDSAVYLCASSAAGTGVYEQYFGPGTRLTVT.

This clonotype showed up just a few times. The chain combines TRBV12-5 with TRBJ1-2, with D perhaps matching TRBD1 (6 bases). Trimming took 4 bases from V and 5 from J, leaving 20 bases between them. This CDR3 contains 16 residues. Germline V CDR1 and CDR2: LGHNT, FRNRAP. The CDR3 reads CASGSSLAGTPYGYTF. DNA of the CDR3: TGTGCTAGTGGTTCCTCCTTAGCGGGGACACCATATGGCTACACCTTC.

The genes are TRBV6-1 and TRBJ1-6; D is ambiguous. Trimming shortened V by 7 bases and J by 7 bases, and 11 bases separated the two germline ends. Germline CDR1 and CDR2: MNHNS and SASEGT. The CDR3 has 13 amino acids. CDR3 protein: CASKWDRNSPLHF. CDR3 nucleotide sequence: TGTGCCAGCAAATGGGATCGGAATTCACCCCTCCACTTT.

V and J are TRBV20-1 and TRBJ1-3, with D possibly being TRBD1 (5 bases). CDR3 length: 15 residues. CDR1 DFQATT and CDR2 SNEGSKA come from the germline V gene (reference sequence). Trimming took 0 bases from V and 0 from J, leaving 9 bases between them. CDR3 in amino acids: CSARDRVSSGNTIYF. The CDR3 DNA reads TGCAGTGCTAGAGACAGGGTTTCCTCTGGAAACACCATATATTTT.

This clonotype was observed a handful of times. This rearrangement joins TRBV12-3 or TRBV12-4 to TRBJ1-2; D is ambiguous. The V end was cut by 1 base, the J end by 0 bases, with 9 bases between. CDR3 length equals 15 residues. This CDR3 is CASSLGVAANYGYTF. The CDR3 DNA follows: TGTGCCAGCAGTTTAGGGGTAGCCGCTAACTATGGCTACACCTTC.

The chain employs TRBV7-9 and TRBJ2-5, with a tentative D call TRBD2 (6 bases). V was clipped by 1 base and J by 5 bases, with 17 bases between them. Germline V CDR1 and CDR2: SEHNR, FQNEAQ (reference sequence). This CDR3 has 16 amino acids. The CDR3 protein is CASSLGDGGKTETQYF. CDR3 in DNA: TGTGCCAGCAGCTTAGGTGACGGCGGGAAAACGGAGACCCAGTACTTC.

In this sample, this clonotype turned up many times. The chain couples TRBV5-1 to TRBJ2-2; weak D call: TRBD2 (6 bases). CDR1 is SGHRS and CDR2 is YFSETQ in the germline V gene. The V and J ends lost 4 bases and 1 base respectively, with 17 bases between them. CDR3 length: 17 amino acids. The CDR3 is CASSGPGLAKNTGELFF. CDR3 nucleotides: TGCGCCAGCAGCGGACCGGGACTCGCTAAGAACACCGGGGAGCTGTTTTTT.

This clonotype was observed a handful of times. This chain connects TRBV2 to TRBJ2-2; 8 bases align to TRBD2. This CDR3 is built from 19 residues. Looked up from germline, CDR1 is SNHLY and CDR2 is FYNNEI. In nucleotides, the CDR3 is TGTACCATCTGTTTTGGTCCGTCGTACGGGACTAGAGATACCGGGGAGCTGTTTTTT. Encoded protein: CTICFGPSYGTRDTGELFF. Looking up the rest from reference TRBV2 and TRBJ2-2 gives the full variable domain: EPEVTQTPSHQVTQMGQEVILRCVPISNHLYFYWYRQILGQKVEFLVSFYNNEISEKSEIFDDQFSVERPDGSNFTLKIRSTKLEDSAMYFCTICFGPSYGTRDTGELFFGEGSRLTVL.

The V and J genes are TRBV12-3 or TRBV12-4 and TRBJ1-1; possibly TRBD1 for D (6 bases). The CDR3 sequence is 15 residues long. The V end was cut by 6 bases, the J end by 9 bases, with 23 bases between. CDR3 loop: CASRAITGLQGKAFF. CDR3 coding DNA: TGTGCCAGCAGGGCTATTACAGGGTTGCAGGGGAAAGCTTTCTTT.

V and J are TRBV20-1 and TRBJ2-5; perhaps TRBD1 as D (6 bases). Germline-derived CDR1 and CDR2 are DFQATT and SNEGSKA (reference sequence). V shed 6 bases and J shed 9 bases, with 17 bases lying between them. This CDR3 comprises 12 residues. CDR3 in amino acids: CSAPDGGHSQYF. The CDR3 nucleotides read TGCAGTGCCCCAGATGGGGGCCACTCCCAGTACTTC.

This clonotype turned up a few times. The chain combines TRBV5-1 with TRBJ2-1; 8 positions match TRBD2. CDR3 length equals 13 residues. Germline-derived CDR1 and CDR2 are SGHRS and YFSETQ. Trimming removed 7 bases from V and 7 bases from J; junction bases left unmatched: 7. Here the CDR3 DNA reads TGCGCCAGCCGGACGGGGGGGCCGAATGAGCAGTTCTTC. It codes for CASRTGGPNEQFF. The whole variable domain, remainder taken from reference TRBV5-1 and TRBJ2-1, is KAGVTQTPRYLIKTRGQQVTLSCSPISGHRSVSWYQQTPGQGLQFLFEYFSETQRNKGNFPGRFSGRQFSNSRSEMNVSTLELGDSALYLCASRTGGPNEQFFGPGTRLTVL.

The sample holds a few counts of this clonotype. The chain carries TRBV12-3 or TRBV12-4 and TRBJ2-7; 10 bases fit TRBD2. Trimming took 5 bases from V and 3 from J; bases not matched to a gene: 10. The CDR3 spans 16 residues. In nucleotides, the CDR3 is TGTGCCAGCAGTCTAGGGACAAGGACTAGCGGCTACGAGCAGTACTTC. Encoded protein: CASSLGTRTSGYEQYF.

CDR3 region: CASSYTVPGLADLGLYNEQFF. DNA for the CDR3: TGTGCCAGCAGTTACACAGTACCGGGACTAGCGGACCTAGGGCTCTACAATGAGCAGTTCTTC. The rearrangement uses TRBV6-2 or TRBV6-3 and TRBJ2-1, with TRBD2 identical over 11 bases. Germline lookup yields CDR1 MNHEY and CDR2 SVGEGT. With V trimmed by 2 bases and J by 3 bases, 18 bases remained unmatched. The CDR3 totals 21 residues.

This clonotype was detected a few times. The chain couples TRBV5-1 to TRBJ2-7; no definite D call. The length of the CDR3 is 14 residues. With 4 bases removed from V and 6 bases from J, the gap between germline ends came to 17 bases. Germline CDR1 and CDR2: SGHRS and YFSETQ. The CDR3 region has the DNA TGCGCCAGCAGCGTGGACCCCAGTAGTAGCGAGCAGTACTTC. Translated, it gives CASSVDPSSSEQYF.